This paragraph covers one T cell receptor (beta chain) sequence. This entry is derived from a study of control samples from healthy donors and cancer patients. TCRdb's copy holds only in-frame clones and misses some; the assay was immunoSEQ multiplex PCR. The sample has 170,000 or so clones; 90% are singletons. The clonotype originates from a woman in her fifties or sixties in good health. The sequenced material came from blood.

This CDR3 reads CASSRARTGGNEKLFF. The DNA of the CDR3 is TGTGCCAGCAGCCGAGCCAGGACAGGGGGAAATGAAAAACTGTTTTTT. J is TRBJ1-4 and V is TRBV11-2, with 10 bases matching TRBD1. J lost 5 bases, V lost 5 bases, and 8 bases had no gene match. Germline values: CDR1 SGHAT, CDR2 FQNNGV. The CDR3 sequence is 16 residues long.